This is a list of T cell receptor beta chains from one sample in a study of T cells in Graves' hyperthyroidism and ophthalmopathy. TCRdb independently ran MiXCR on the multiplex PCR reads; one entry per CDR3 protein. The sample lists about 500,000 distinct CDR3 sequences; roughly a sixth were seen once. Sample: blood. The origin of the receptors is a woman between 18 and 29 years old with Graves' ophthalmopathy. CDR3s include the opening cysteine and the closing phenylalanine or tryptophan. Each record gives: J gene, clone size, D gene, V gene, CDR3 protein, CDR3 DNA. D genes are given only for firm matches. Size is omitted from some rows. Given values are once, few, many or a class for expanded clones.

TRBJ2-3 few - TRBV7-3 CASSSSGALGDTQYF TGTGCCAGCAGCTCATCCGGGGCCTTGGGAGATACGCAGTATTTT
TRBJ2-7 many - TRBV12-3/TRBV12-4 CASSQKFREQYF TGTGCCAGCAGCCAGAAATTCCGGGAGCAGTACTTC
TRBJ1-3 - - TRBV3-1 CASSPSGAADTIYF TGTGCCAGCAGCCCCTCCGGGGCTGCGGACACCATATATTTT
TRBJ2-5 many - TRBV7-2 CASSYLWGGVETQYF TGTGCCAGCAGCTACCTTTGGGGGGGCGTAGAGACCCAGTACTTC
TRBJ1-1 many TRBD1 TRBV7-9 CASSKTGGWDTEAFF TGTGCCAGCAGCAAGACAGGGGGTTGGGACACTGAAGCTTTCTTT
TRBJ2-7 - - TRBV3-1 CASSDGRGTYEQYF TGTGCCAGCAGCGACGGGCGCGGGACCTACGAGCAGTACTTC
TRBJ2-1 many TRBD2 TRBV27 CASSLSAGGLNEQFF TGTGCCAGCAGTTTATCCGCGGGGGGGCTCAATGAGCAGTTCTTC
TRBJ1-1 few - TRBV29-1 CSVEGGRLNTEAFF TGCAGCGTTGAAGGCGGCAGACTGAACACTGAAGCTTTCTTT
TRBJ2-3 many TRBD2 TRBV7-3 CASSIGLAGPSTDTQYF TGTGCCAGCAGCATCGGACTAGCGGGACCTAGCACAGATACGCAGTATTTT
TRBJ2-7 few - TRBV28 CASSLSRSGGYEQYF TGTGCCAGCAGTTTATCCCGTTCGGGTGGTTACGAGCAGTACTTC
TRBJ1-4 many TRBD1 TRBV28 CASSNNRGFNEKLFF TGTGCCAGCAGCAACAACAGGGGTTTTAATGAAAAACTGTTTTTT
TRBJ1-6 many - TRBV28 CASSVNSGRNSPLHF TGTGCCAGCAGTGTGAATTCAGGTCGTAATTCACCCCTCCACTTT
TRBJ1-1 - - TRBV28 CASSLGRVRDGGMNTEAFF TGTGCCAGCAGTTTGGGCAGGGTTCGGGACGGCGGGATGAACACTGAAGCTTTCTTT
TRBJ2-5 many - TRBV7-9 CASSSHTGLQETQYF TGTGCCAGCAGCTCCCATACAGGGCTACAAGAGACCCAGTACTTC
TRBJ2-2 - TRBD2 TRBV12-3/TRBV12-4 CASSRGSGSLIGELFF TGTGCCAGCAGTAGGGGGAGCGGGAGTTTAATCGGGGAGCTGTTTTTT
TRBJ1-1 - - TRBV28 CAVAEAFF TGTGCCGTGGCTGAGGCTTTCTTT
TRBJ2-5 few - TRBV5-1 CASSLVSGKETQYF TGCGCCAGCAGCTTGGTATCGGGGAAGGAGACCCAGTACTTC
TRBJ1-2 once - TRBV18 CASSPPSRARGGYTF TGTGCCAGCTCACCACCGTCGCGGGCTCGAGGTGGCTACACCTTC
TRBJ2-5 - - TRBV5-1 CASSLSRPYQETQYF TGCGCCAGCAGCTTGTCCAGGCCATATCAAGAGACCCAGTACTTC
TRBJ2-2 few - TRBV27 CASSLYYVNARELFF TGTGCCAGCAGTTTATACTACGTCAACGCCAGGGAGCTGTTTTTT
TRBJ2-7 - - TRBV28 CASSREGSSYNEQYF TGTGCCAGCAGTAGGGAAGGTAGCTCCTACAATGAGCAGTACTTC
TRBJ2-1 few - TRBV12-3/TRBV12-4 CASSLGAEEQFF TGTGCCAGCAGTTTAGGGGCAGAGGAGCAGTTCTTC
TRBJ2-4 - - TRBV3-1 CASSQDRQAIAKNIQYF TGTGCCAGCAGCCAAGATCGGCAGGCGATAGCCAAAAACATTCAGTACTTC
TRBJ2-1 many - TRBV11-2 CASSLDHEGGHSNEQFF TGTGCCAGCAGCTTAGATCATGAGGGCGGTCACTCCAATGAGCAGTTCTTC
TRBJ1-5 - - TRBV12-3/TRBV12-4 CASSISGSQHF TGTGCCAGCAGCATTAGTGGGTCCCAGCATTTT
TRBJ2-2 - TRBD1 TRBV5-1 CASSFTGGNPGELFF TGCGCCAGCAGCTTTACAGGGGGTAACCCCGGGGAGCTGTTTTTT
TRBJ2-7 many TRBD2 TRBV13 CASSLRGLAGESYEQYF TGTGCCAGCAGCCTCCGGGGACTAGCGGGAGAATCCTACGAGCAGTACTTC
TRBJ2-5 many TRBD2 TRBV2 CASRDSGGRGETQYF TGTGCCAGCAGGGATAGCGGGGGCCGCGGAGAGACCCAGTACTTC
TRBJ2-3 few TRBD1 TRBV29-1 CSVEDRGRDTQYF TGCAGCGTTGAAGACAGGGGGCGAGATACGCAGTATTTT
TRBJ1-5 many - TRBV2 CASSGVRQPQHF TGTGCCAGCAGTGGGGTGAGACAGCCCCAGCATTTT
TRBJ1-1 - - TRBV29-1 CSVAGAPNTEAFF TGCAGCGTTGCAGGGGCCCCGAACACTGAAGCTTTCTTT
TRBJ1-6 many TRBD1 TRBV11-3 CASSLTGDSPLHF TGTGCCAGCAGCTTGACAGGGGATTCACCCCTCCACTTT
TRBJ1-2 - - TRBV6-6 CASSYSLAGTSNYGYTF TGTGCCAGCAGTTACTCTTTGGCCGGGACCTCTAACTATGGCTACACCTTC
TRBJ2-2 few TRBD1 TRBV6-1 CASSRPGTGDTGELFF TGTGCCAGCAGTCGTCCCGGGACAGGGGACACCGGGGAGCTGTTTTTT
TRBJ2-7 - - TRBV9 CASSVESGPSPYEQYF TGTGCCAGCAGCGTAGAAAGCGGACCAAGCCCCTACGAGCAGTACTTC
TRBJ1-5 - TRBD1 TRBV24-1 CATSDPGTESNQPQHF TGTGCCACCAGTGACCCAGGGACAGAGAGCAATCAGCCCCAGCATTTT
TRBJ1-1 many TRBD1 TRBV30 CAWSVQGAGGEAFF TGTGCCTGGAGTGTTCAGGGGGCGGGAGGTGAAGCTTTCTTT
TRBJ1-2 few TRBD1 TRBV6-1 CATRDREDYGYTF TGTGCCACCCGGGACAGGGAGGACTATGGCTACACCTTC
TRBJ2-5 many TRBD1 TRBV3-1 CASSQMDRVRETQYF TGTGCCAGCAGCCAAATGGACAGGGTGAGGGAGACCCAGTACTTC
TRBJ1-1 many - TRBV6-1 CASSEERHTEAFF TGTGCCAGCAGTGAAGAAAGGCACACTGAAGCTTTCTTT
TRBJ2-1 many TRBD1 TRBV20-1 CSAFPGTGKNEQFF TGCAGTGCTTTTCCCGGGACAGGGAAGAATGAGCAGTTCTTC
TRBJ1-1 many TRBD1 TRBV28 CASGLDRAGGDTEAFF TGTGCCAGCGGATTGGACAGGGCCGGTGGAGACACTGAAGCTTTCTTT
TRBJ2-7 few TRBD1 TRBV27 CASSFQTGEGYEQYF TGTGCCAGCAGTTTCCAGACAGGGGAAGGCTACGAGCAGTACTTC
TRBJ1-4 - - TRBV16 CASSHLGGRTNERLFF TGTGCCAGCAGCCACTTAGGGGGTCGGACTAATGAAAGACTGTTTTTT
TRBJ1-5 many TRBD1 TRBV11-2 CASSRTGTDQPQHF TGTGCCAGCAGCCGGACAGGGACGGATCAGCCCCAGCATTTT
TRBJ2-4 - - TRBV9 CASSVGSGAKNIQYF TGTGCCAGCAGCGTAGGGTCTGGAGCCAAAAACATTCAGTACTTC
TRBJ1-1 many - TRBV6-1 CASRIQGNTEAFF TGTGCCAGCAGAATACAGGGGAACACTGAAGCTTTCTTT
TRBJ1-1 many - TRBV6-6 CASSYPEQGMNTEAFF TGTGCCAGCAGTTACCCTGAACAGGGAATGAACACTGAAGCTTTCTTT
TRBJ2-2 many TRBD1 TRBV3-1 CASSLDRENTGELFF TGTGCCAGCAGCCTCGACAGGGAGAACACCGGGGAGCTGTTTTTT
TRBJ2-2 - - TRBV4-3 CASSQIRGELFF TGCGCCAGCAGCCAAATTCGGGGGGAGCTGTTTTTT
TRBJ2-1 many TRBD2 TRBV5-1 CASSFLAGAGREQFF TGCGCCAGCAGCTTCCTAGCGGGGGCTGGTCGGGAGCAGTTCTTC
TRBJ2-1 many - TRBV6-1 CASSHEGRLGNNEQFF TGTGCCAGCAGCCACGAAGGACGCTTGGGCAACAATGAGCAGTTCTTC
TRBJ2-7 - - TRBV5-1 CASRPYWPPETDSYEQYF TGCGCCAGCCGCCCGTATTGGCCACCCGAGACAGACTCCTACGAGCAGTACTTC
TRBJ1-1 few - TRBV24-1 CATSDSGGNTEAFF TGTGCCACCAGTGATTCGGGGGGAAACACTGAAGCTTTCTTT
TRBJ2-5 - TRBD2 TRBV2 CASSDAAGGRETQYF TGTGCCAGCAGTGATGCGGCGGGCGGGAGAGAGACCCAGTACTTC
TRBJ2-7 many - TRBV7-2 CASSLEYGGNYEQYF TGTGCCAGCAGCTTAGAGTATGGCGGGAACTACGAGCAGTACTTC
TRBJ2-3 many - TRBV20-1 CSARPRGGTDTQYF TGCAGTGCTAGACCCCGCGGCGGCACAGATACGCAGTATTTT
TRBJ1-1 many - TRBV28 CATAGAASPNTEAFF TGTGCCACAGCGGGGGCGGCTAGTCCGAACACTGAAGCTTTCTTT
TRBJ2-7 many TRBD2 TRBV11-2 CASSSPGTSGYEQYF TGTGCCAGCAGCTCACCCGGGACTAGCGGCTACGAGCAGTACTTC